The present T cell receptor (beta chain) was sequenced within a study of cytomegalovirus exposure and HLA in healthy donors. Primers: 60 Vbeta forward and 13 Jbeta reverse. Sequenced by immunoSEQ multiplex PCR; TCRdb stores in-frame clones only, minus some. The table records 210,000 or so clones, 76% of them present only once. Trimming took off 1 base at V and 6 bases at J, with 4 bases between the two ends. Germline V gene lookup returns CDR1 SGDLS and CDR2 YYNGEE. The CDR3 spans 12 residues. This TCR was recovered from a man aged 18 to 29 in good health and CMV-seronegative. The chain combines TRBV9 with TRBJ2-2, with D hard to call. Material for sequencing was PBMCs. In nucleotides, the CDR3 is TGTGCCAGCAGCGTAACTTCCGGGGAGCTGTTTTTT. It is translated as CASSVTSGELFF.